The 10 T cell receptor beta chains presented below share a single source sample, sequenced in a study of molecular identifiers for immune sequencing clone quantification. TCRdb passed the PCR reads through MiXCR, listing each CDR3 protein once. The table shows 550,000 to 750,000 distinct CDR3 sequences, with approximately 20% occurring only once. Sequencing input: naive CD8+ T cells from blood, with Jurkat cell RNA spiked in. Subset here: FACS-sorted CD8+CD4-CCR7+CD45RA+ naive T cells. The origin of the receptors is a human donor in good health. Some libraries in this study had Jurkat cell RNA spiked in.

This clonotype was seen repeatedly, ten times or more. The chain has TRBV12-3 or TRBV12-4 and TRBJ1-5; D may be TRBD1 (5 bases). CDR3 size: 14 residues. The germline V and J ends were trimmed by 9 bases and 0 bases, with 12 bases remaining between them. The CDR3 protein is CASRSGTSNQPQHF. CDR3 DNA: TGTGCCAGTAGATCCGGGACTAGCAATCAGCCCCAGCATTTT.

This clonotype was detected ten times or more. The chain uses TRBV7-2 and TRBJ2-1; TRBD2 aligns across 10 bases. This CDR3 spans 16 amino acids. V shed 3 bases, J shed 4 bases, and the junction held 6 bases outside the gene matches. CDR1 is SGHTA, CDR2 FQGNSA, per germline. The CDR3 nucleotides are TGTGCCAGCAGCTTTCAAAGCGGGGGGGAATACAATGAGCAGTTCTTC. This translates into CASSFQSGGEYNEQFF.

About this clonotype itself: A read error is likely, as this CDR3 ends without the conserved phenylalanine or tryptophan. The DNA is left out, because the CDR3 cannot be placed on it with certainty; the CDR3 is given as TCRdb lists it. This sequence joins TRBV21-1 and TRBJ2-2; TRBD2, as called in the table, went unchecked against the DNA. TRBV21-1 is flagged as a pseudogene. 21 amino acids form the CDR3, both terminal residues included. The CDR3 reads CASSKGSVLFVAGVNTGELFL.

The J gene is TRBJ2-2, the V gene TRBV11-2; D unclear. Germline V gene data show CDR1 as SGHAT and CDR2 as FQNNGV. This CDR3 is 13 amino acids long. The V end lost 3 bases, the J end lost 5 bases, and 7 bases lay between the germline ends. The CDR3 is CASSFGITGELFF. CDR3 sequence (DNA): TGTGCCAGCAGCTTCGGCATTACCGGGGAGCTGTTTTTT.

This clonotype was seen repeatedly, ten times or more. The CDR3 region is CASSSDEETQYF. The CDR3 DNA reads as TGTGCCAGCAGCTCAGACGAAGAGACCCAGTACTTC. The chain combines TRBV7-2 with TRBJ2-5, with no clear D. The germline CDR1 and CDR2 sequences are SGHTA and FQGNSA. Trimming shortened V by 4 bases and J by 3 bases, and 6 bases separated the two germline ends. The CDR3 loop spans 12 amino acids. The full variable domain, in which reference TRBV7-2 and TRBJ2-5 provide the parts outside the CDR3, is GAGVSQSPSNKVTEKGKDVELRCDPISGHTALYWYRQSLGQGLEFLIYFQGNSAPDKSGLPSDRFSAERTGGSVSTLTIQRTQQEDSAVYLCASSSDEETQYFGPGTRLLVL.

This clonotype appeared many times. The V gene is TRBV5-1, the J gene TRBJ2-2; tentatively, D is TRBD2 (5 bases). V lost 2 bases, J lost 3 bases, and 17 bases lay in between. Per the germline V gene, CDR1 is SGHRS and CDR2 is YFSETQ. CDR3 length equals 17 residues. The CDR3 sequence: CASSFPRWETYTGELFF. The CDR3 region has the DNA TGCGCCAGCAGCTTCCCCCGCTGGGAGACGTACACCGGGGAGCTGTTTTTT.

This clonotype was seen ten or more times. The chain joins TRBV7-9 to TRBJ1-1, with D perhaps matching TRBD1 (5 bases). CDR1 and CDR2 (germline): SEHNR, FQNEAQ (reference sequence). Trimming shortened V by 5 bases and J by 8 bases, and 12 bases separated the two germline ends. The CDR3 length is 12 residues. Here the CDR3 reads CASSPIQGEAFF. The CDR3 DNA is TGTGCCAGCAGCCCAATCCAGGGCGAAGCTTTCTTT.

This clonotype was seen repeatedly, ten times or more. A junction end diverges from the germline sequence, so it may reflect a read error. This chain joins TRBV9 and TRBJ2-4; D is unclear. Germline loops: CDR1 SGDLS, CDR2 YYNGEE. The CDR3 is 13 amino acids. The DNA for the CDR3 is TGTGCCAGCAGCGTAGTTCCCGGGCGTCCGGTGGACTTC. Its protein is CASSVVPGRPVDF.

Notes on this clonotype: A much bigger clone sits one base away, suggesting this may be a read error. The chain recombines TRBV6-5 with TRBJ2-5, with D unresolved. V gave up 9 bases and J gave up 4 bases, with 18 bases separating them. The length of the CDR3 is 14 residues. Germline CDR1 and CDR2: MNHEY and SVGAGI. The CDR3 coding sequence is TGTGCCAGGACCCCGTTTTCGGGTCTAGAGACCCAGTACTTC. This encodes CARTPFSGLETQYF.

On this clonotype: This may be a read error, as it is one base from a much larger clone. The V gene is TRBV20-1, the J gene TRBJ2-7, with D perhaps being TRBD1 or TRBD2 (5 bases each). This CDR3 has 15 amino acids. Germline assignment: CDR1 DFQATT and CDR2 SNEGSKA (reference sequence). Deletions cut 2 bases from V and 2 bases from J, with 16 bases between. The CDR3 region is CSARSKRDGTYEQYF. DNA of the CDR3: TGCAGTGCTAGATCCAAAAGGGACGGTACCTACGAGCAGTACTTC.